The rows below give T cell receptor beta chains drawn from one sample of a study of molecular identifiers for immune sequencing clone quantification. Using its own MiXCR run on the PCR reads, TCRdb lists one record per CDR3 protein. The data show more than 550,000 distinct CDR3 sequences, about 25% seen once. Sequenced material: naive CD8+ T cells from blood, with Jurkat cell RNA spiked in. All receptors come from a human donor in good health. Some libraries in this study had Jurkat cell RNA spiked in. CDR3s include the opening cysteine and the closing phenylalanine or tryptophan. Fields, in order: J gene, clone size, V gene, D gene, CDR3 DNA, CDR3 protein. The D gene is left open where the match is weak. Expanded clones are given a class, and other clones once, few, many or no size at all.

j_call: TRBJ2-3; clone_size: many; v_call: TRBV19; d_call: -; cdr3_nt: TGTGCCAGTAGTATAGAAATTGGACAGTTAGACACAGATACGCAGTATTTT; cdr3_aa: CASSIEIGQLDTDTQYF
j_call: TRBJ1-1; clone_size: many; v_call: TRBV4-3; d_call: TRBD1; cdr3_nt: TGCGCCAGCAGCCAAGATAGGGGACAGATGAACACTGAAGCTTTCTTT; cdr3_aa: CASSQDRGQMNTEAFF
j_call: TRBJ2-2; clone_size: -; v_call: TRBV10-2; d_call: -; cdr3_nt: TGCGCCAGCAGTGAGTCATCAGTGATGAGCACCGGGGAGCTGTTTTTT; cdr3_aa: CASSESSVMSTGELFF
j_call: TRBJ2-7; clone_size: -; v_call: TRBV4-3; d_call: -; cdr3_nt: TGCGCCAGCAGCCAAGCGGACTCAATTGACTACGAGCAGTACTTC; cdr3_aa: CASSQADSIDYEQYF
j_call: TRBJ1-1; clone_size: many; v_call: TRBV4-3; d_call: -; cdr3_nt: TGCGCCAGCAGCCCCGGGGTCGAGGACACTGAAGCTTTCTTT; cdr3_aa: CASSPGVEDTEAFF
j_call: TRBJ2-1; clone_size: -; v_call: TRBV27; d_call: -; cdr3_nt: TGTGCCAGCACCCTTTCGGCCGGCAATGAGCAGTTCTTC; cdr3_aa: CASTLSAGNEQFF
j_call: TRBJ2-1; clone_size: -; v_call: TRBV28; d_call: -; cdr3_nt: TGTGCCAGCAGTTCTGCAGGGGGGGACACCTACAATGAGCAGTTCTTC; cdr3_aa: CASSSAGGDTYNEQFF
j_call: TRBJ2-3; clone_size: many; v_call: TRBV27; d_call: TRBD2; cdr3_nt: TGTGCCAGCAGTTACGTACTAGCGGGTACAGATACGCAGTATTTT; cdr3_aa: CASSYVLAGTDTQYF
j_call: TRBJ2-3; clone_size: many; v_call: TRBV28; d_call: -; cdr3_nt: TGTGCCAGCAGTTTTTTATCTTCTTTGGGAACGCAGTATTTT; cdr3_aa: CASSFLSSLGTQYF
j_call: TRBJ1-6; clone_size: -; v_call: TRBV30; d_call: -; cdr3_nt: TGTGCCTGGAGTGCGGGAGTCCGGGGTTCACCCCTCCACTTT; cdr3_aa: CAWSAGVRGSPLHF
j_call: TRBJ1-1; clone_size: -; v_call: TRBV5-1; d_call: -; cdr3_nt: TGCCCCAGCAGCTTGTTCGTGGGGGCGGATAACACTGAAGCTTTCTTT; cdr3_aa: CPSSLFVGADNTEAFF
j_call: TRBJ2-7; clone_size: -; v_call: TRBV20-1; d_call: TRBD2; cdr3_nt: TGCAGTGCTATGGGACTAGCCTACGAGCAGTACTTC; cdr3_aa: CSAMGLAYEQYF
j_call: TRBJ1-2; clone_size: few; v_call: TRBV28; d_call: -; cdr3_nt: TGTGCCAGCAGTTACGGACAGCATACTAACTATGGCTACACCTTC; cdr3_aa: CASSYGQHTNYGYTF
j_call: TRBJ1-1; clone_size: few; v_call: TRBV4-3; d_call: -; cdr3_nt: TGCGCCAGCAGCCAATCCTATAATACGGGCATCACTGAAGCTTTCTTT; cdr3_aa: CASSQSYNTGITEAFF
j_call: TRBJ2-7; clone_size: many; v_call: TRBV5-1; d_call: -; cdr3_nt: TGCGCCAGCAGCTTCGCAGTAGACTACGAGCAGTACTTC; cdr3_aa: CASSFAVDYEQYF
j_call: TRBJ2-3; clone_size: -; v_call: TRBV7-3; d_call: TRBD2; cdr3_nt: TGTGCCAGCAGCCTGCTAGCGGGAGGTATGCCAGATACGCAGTATTTT; cdr3_aa: CASSLLAGGMPDTQYF
j_call: TRBJ2-7; clone_size: -; v_call: TRBV11-2; d_call: TRBD2; cdr3_nt: TGTGCCAGCAGCTCTACCCTTGGGACTAGCTACTCCTACGAGCAGTACTTC; cdr3_aa: CASSSTLGTSYSYEQYF
j_call: TRBJ2-7; clone_size: few; v_call: TRBV19; d_call: -; cdr3_nt: TGTGCCAGTAGTATCGGCTTCCCGAACTACGAGCAGTACTTC; cdr3_aa: CASSIGFPNYEQYF
j_call: TRBJ2-7; clone_size: few; v_call: TRBV27; d_call: TRBD2; cdr3_nt: TGTGCCAGCATCGTCAGCGGGGAGGACGAGCAGTACTTC; cdr3_aa: CASIVSGEDEQYF
j_call: TRBJ2-3; clone_size: -; v_call: TRBV7-3; d_call: -; cdr3_nt: TGTGCCAGCAGCGCACAGTCAGATACGCAGTATTTT; cdr3_aa: CASSAQSDTQYF
j_call: TRBJ1-5; clone_size: few; v_call: TRBV28; d_call: -; cdr3_nt: TGTGCCAGCAGTGACGGGGGGCAACAGCCCCAGCATTTT; cdr3_aa: CASSDGGQQPQHF
j_call: TRBJ2-5; clone_size: few; v_call: TRBV23-1; d_call: -; cdr3_nt: TGCGCCAGCAGTCAATCCTGCCTAATACATGAGACCCAGTACTTC; cdr3_aa: CASSQSCLIHETQYF
j_call: TRBJ2-1; clone_size: -; v_call: TRBV11-2; d_call: -; cdr3_nt: TGTGCCAGCAGCTTAGGGAGTTTTGGGGGAGAGGGGGAGCAGTTCTTC; cdr3_aa: CASSLGSFGGEGEQFF
j_call: TRBJ2-7; clone_size: -; v_call: TRBV2; d_call: -; cdr3_nt: TGTGCCAGCAGTCGGAGGGCCCGGGTCTACGAGCAGTACTTC; cdr3_aa: CASSRRARVYEQYF
j_call: TRBJ1-5; clone_size: -; v_call: TRBV30; d_call: -; cdr3_nt: TGTGCCTGGAGTGGGCAGGGAGGTCAGCCCCAGCATTTT; cdr3_aa: CAWSGQGGQPQHF
j_call: TRBJ1-1; clone_size: -; v_call: TRBV19; d_call: -; cdr3_nt: TGTGCCAGTAGTATAGCCACACGAGGGATGGGCACTGAAGCTTTCTTT; cdr3_aa: CASSIATRGMGTEAFF
j_call: TRBJ1-2; clone_size: -; v_call: TRBV4-3; d_call: -; cdr3_nt: TGCGCCAGCAGCCAAGGGCAGGCCGTCTATGGCTGCACCTTC; cdr3_aa: CASSQGQAVYGCTF